These 17 T cell receptor beta chains were sequenced from one sample in a study of T-cell memory formation after mild COVID-19. Each CDR3 protein is one row after TCRdb ran MiXCR on the 5' RACE reads. This sample has more than 400,000 distinct CDR3 sequences, with roughly 18% found just once. The sample taken for sequencing was PBMCs or a T cell subset sorted from them (not recorded which). The receptors stem from an adult woman who had mild COVID-19 (a few samples of this study predate the infection). Cell type and time point are not known.

A single count supports this clonotype. The chain couples TRBV5-1 to TRBJ1-3; D is unresolved. CDR1 and CDR2 (germline): SGHRS, YFSETQ. The CDR3 spans 17 residues. V shed 0 bases and J shed 2 bases, with 15 bases lying between them. Written as DNA, the CDR3 is TGCGCCAGCAGCTTGGAACTTGGGCAGAGTACTGGAAACACCATATATTTT. It yields the protein CASSLELGQSTGNTIYF.

The chain carries TRBV5-1 and TRBJ2-2; D call uncertain. Germline values: CDR1 SGHRS, CDR2 YFSETQ. V lost 5 bases, J lost 1 base, and 9 bases lay in between. The CDR3 covers 14 residues. The CDR3 spells CASRGLENTGELFF. CDR3 nucleotide sequence: TGCGCCAGCAGAGGATTAGAGAACACCGGGGAGCTGTTTTTT.

The chain employs TRBV24-1 and TRBJ2-3; 9 positions match TRBD1. This CDR3 region has 15 residues. J lost 9 bases, V lost 2 bases, and 8 bases had no gene match. Germline loops: CDR1 KGHDR, CDR2 SFDVKD. CDR3 nucleotide sequence: TGTGCCACCAGTGATTCCTGGGACAGGGTGGCCACGCAGTATTTT. Translating it yields CATSDSWDRVATQYF.

The rearrangement links TRBV7-6 to TRBJ2-7; D gene unclear. Germline lookup yields CDR1 SGHVS and CDR2 FNYEAQ. V lost 5 bases to trimming and J lost 3 bases, with 17 bases between them. This CDR3 contains 15 residues. CDR3 sequence (DNA): TGTGCCAGCAGCCCTGACCCACCAGGCCTCTACGAGCAGTACTTC. Translation: CASSPDPPGLYEQYF.

This clonotype was seen more than once but under ten times. The V and J genes are TRBV5-5 and TRBJ2-5; 7 bases line up with TRBD1. With V trimmed by 3 bases and J by 8 bases, 10 bases remained unmatched. CDR3 length: 14 residues. Germline CDR1 and CDR2: SGHKS and YYEKEE (reference sequence). The CDR3 loop reads CASSSPRDSVTQYF. CDR3 DNA: TGTGCCAGCAGCTCCCCCCGGGACAGCGTAACCCAGTACTTC.

The CDR3 is CASSQPGKTGELFF. The CDR3 DNA reads TGCGCCAGCAGCCAACCAGGGAAGACCGGGGAGCTGTTTTTT. The V and J genes are TRBV4-1 and TRBJ2-2; possibly TRBD1 for D (5 bases). The V end was cut by 2 bases, the J end by 5 bases, with 9 bases between. This CDR3 spans 14 amino acids. Germline CDR1 reads MGHRA; CDR2 reads YSYEKL.

The chain employs TRBV5-1 and TRBJ1-2, with D perhaps matching TRBD1 (6 bases). V was trimmed by 3 bases and J by 4 bases, leaving 19 bases between them. The CDR3 covers 16 residues. Germline V CDR1 and CDR2: SGHRS, YFSETQ. In nucleotides, the CDR3 is TGCGCCAGCAGCTCAGACACAGGGCGAAGTTTCTATGGCTACACCTTC. Translation gives CASSSDTGRSFYGYTF. Complete variable domain (other parts from reference TRBV5-1 and TRBJ1-2): KAGVTQTPRYLIKTRGQQVTLSCSPISGHRSVSWYQQTPGQGLQFLFEYFSETQRNKGNFPGRFSGRQFSNSRSEMNVSTLELGDSALYLCASSSDTGRSFYGYTFGSGTRLTVV.

The chain has TRBV4-1 and TRBJ2-1, with 8 bases matching TRBD1. There are 18 residues in the CDR3. V shed 4 bases and J 2 bases; nucleotides not matched to a gene: 13. Looked up from germline, CDR1 is MGHRA and CDR2 is YSYEKL. CDR3 bases: TGCGCCAGCAGCCGATCACAGGGGGGCCCTACCACCTACAATGAGCAGTTCTTC. Its translation: CASSRSQGGPTTYNEQFF.

This chain uses TRBV12-3 or TRBV12-4 with TRBJ2-5; possible D gene TRBD1, 5 bases. This CDR3 region has 15 residues. The germline V and J ends were trimmed by 2 bases and 4 bases, with 14 bases remaining between them. CDR3 protein: CASSLLQGGIETQYF. The CDR3, as DNA: TGTGCCAGCAGTTTACTCCAGGGTGGGATAGAGACCCAGTACTTC.

This sequence joins TRBV18 and TRBJ1-2; 8 bases are a match to TRBD1. This CDR3 is 17 amino acids long. Germline CDR1 reads KGHSH; CDR2 reads LQKENI. J was trimmed by 0 bases and V by 4 bases; bases with no gene match: 10. CDR3 in amino acids: CASSRLDREEANYGYTF. In DNA form, the CDR3 reads TGTGCCAGCTCACGCTTGGACAGGGAGGAGGCTAACTATGGCTACACCTTC.

As for this clonotype: A read error may produce the germline difference seen at one junction end. The CDR3 is CASSFQTGEQFF. The CDR3 nucleotides are TGTGCTAGCAGCTTCCAGACAGGGGAGCAGTTCTTC. This chain links TRBV7-7 with TRBJ2-1; 7 bases agree with TRBD1. Germline V gene data show CDR1 as SSHAT and CDR2 as FNYEAQ (reference sequence). The CDR3 covers 12 residues.

To note about this clonotype: At one end the junction does not follow the germline gene, possibly because of a read error. The chain recombines TRBV10-3 with TRBJ1-1; D uncertain. The germline V gene has CDR1 ENHRY and CDR2 SYGVKD. The CDR3 is made up of 14 amino acids. CDR3 in amino acids: CAVSEPSVVAEAFF. DNA for the CDR3: TGTGCCGTCAGTGAGCCTAGCGTCGTCGCTGAAGCTTTCTTT.

V is TRBV20-1 and J is TRBJ1-4; maybe TRBD1 (5 bases). Germline V gene lookup returns CDR1 DFQATT and CDR2 SNEGSKA (reference sequence). V dropped 0 bases and J dropped 0 bases, with 14 bases sitting between them. The CDR3 contains 17 residues. The CDR3 spells CSARDQSRGATNEKLFF. The CDR3 DNA is TGCAGTGCTAGAGATCAGTCCCGGGGGGCAACTAATGAAAAACTGTTTTTT.

The chain links TRBV5-1 to TRBJ2-6; D is possibly TRBD2 (5 bases). The CDR3 contains 16 residues. From germline, CDR1 is SGHRS and CDR2 YFSETQ. Trimming shortened V by 5 bases and J by 2 bases, and 14 bases separated the two germline ends. This chain's CDR3 is CASSPPRVAGANVLTF. In nucleotides, the CDR3 is TGCGCCAGCAGTCCACCGCGGGTTGCTGGGGCCAACGTCCTGACTTTC. The full variable domain, with the rest looked up from reference TRBV5-1 and TRBJ2-6, is KAGVTQTPRYLIKTRGQQVTLSCSPISGHRSVSWYQQTPGQGLQFLFEYFSETQRNKGNFPGRFSGRQFSNSRSEMNVSTLELGDSALYLCASSPPRVAGANVLTFGAGSRLTVL.

The chain couples TRBV6-5 to TRBJ1-2; 8 bases align to TRBD1. Per the germline V gene, CDR1 is MNHEY and CDR2 is SVGAGI. The junction had 10 bases not matched to a gene; V was cut back by 5 bases and J by 5 bases. This CDR3 comprises 15 residues. The CDR3 region has the DNA TGTGCCAGCAGTACGGGAGGACAGGGAGGTTATGGCTACACCTTC. Its translation is CASSTGGQGGYGYTF.

The genes are TRBV24-1 and TRBJ2-1; no reliable D call. The ends were cut back, 4 bases at V and 1 base at J, with 10 bases in the middle. Germline V CDR1 and CDR2: KGHDR, SFDVKD. CDR3 size: 15 residues. The CDR3, as DNA: TGTGCCACCAGTGACCTGACCCATTCCTACAATGAGCAGTTCTTC. It specifies CATSDLTHSYNEQFF.

The V call is TRBV29-1, the J call TRBJ2-3, with 10 nucleotides matching TRBD1. Losses at the gene ends were 0 bases for V and 4 bases for J; bases not matched to a gene: 10. The CDR3 extends over 17 amino acids. CDR1 is SQVTM and CDR2 is ANQGSEA in the germline V gene. The DNA for the CDR3 is TGCAGCGTTGAAGATGGTAGGACAGGGGGTCAACCAGATACGCAGTATTTT. Protein product: CSVEDGRTGGQPDTQYF.